The clone carrying this T cell receptor beta chain was counted between two and nine times. Its antigen remains unknown. Germline V gene sequence: CDR1 DFQATT, CDR2 SNEGSKA (reference sequence). This CDR3 comprises 14 residues. This record comes from a study of blood T cells in healthy people across ages. The study, taken as a whole, reports: Roughly linearly, TCR beta diversity per million T cells fell as age increased.

Primers used in a second PCR of roughly 6 to 11 cycles were a sample-barcoded 5' primer and a J-beta primer mix. All cDNA molecules were each tagged by a template-switch adaptor with 12 random nucleotides. One entry per CDR3 protein results from TCRdb running MiXCR on the 5' RACE reads. There are 1.6 million or so distinct CDR3 sequences in the sample; 30% to 40% occur only once, and about 10% lies in the top ten. Staff drew roughly 10 milliliters of peripheral blood from each donor. Samples each had at least 5 micrograms of total RNA extracted. J is TRBJ2-7 and V is TRBV20-1; TRBD2 might be the D (5 bases). With the DNA end fitting TRBJ2-5 better, the J assignment may be wrong. The clonotype originates from a woman in her 30s in good health. The sequenced material came from blood. This CDR3 is CSASRTFISETQYF. The CDR3 nucleotides are TGCAGTGCCAGCAGGACTTTTATATCGGAGACCCAGTACTTC.